These 25 T cell receptor beta chains were sequenced from one sample in a study of cytomegalovirus exposure and HLA in healthy donors. The study ran its PCR with 60 Vbeta and 13 Jbeta primers. The data were produced by immunoSEQ multiplex PCR, yet TCRdb's version contains in-frame clones alone and is incomplete. Of about 120,000 clones in the sample, roughly 65% were seen once. The specimen was PBMCs. The receptors were sampled from a man aged 40-49 years in good health and CMV-seropositive.

The sample holds a few counts of this clone. This chain uses TRBV7-9 with TRBJ2-5; 9 bases are shared with TRBD1. Germline trimming cut 8 bases from V and 5 bases from J; bases unmatched to any gene: 6. This CDR3 spans 13 amino acids. CDR1 is SEHNR, CDR2 FQNEAQ, per germline (reference sequence). The CDR3 bases are TGTGCCAGCGCAACAGGGGGCGGGGAGACCCAGTACTTC. Protein: CASATGGGETQYF.

This clone occurred a few times. The chain carries TRBV7-9 and TRBJ2-7; D is uncertain. The CDR3 contains 13 residues. Trimming removed 4 bases from V and 2 bases from J, with 9 bases in between. The germline CDR1 and CDR2 sequences are SEHNR and FQNEAQ (reference sequence). The CDR3 nucleotides are TGTGCCAGCAGCTCCAACAGTCCCTACGAGCAGTACTTC. Protein: CASSSNSPYEQYF.

A single count supports this clone. The chain is built from TRBV5-1 and TRBJ2-7; 7 bases fit TRBD2. CDR3 length equals 15 residues. The germline V gene encodes CDR1 SGHRS and CDR2 YFSETQ. V was pared by 5 bases and J by 0 bases, with 8 bases of the junction left unmatched. This CDR3 is CASRGGLSPSYEQYF. DNA of the CDR3: TGCGCCAGCAGGGGAGGGCTTTCTCCCTCCTACGAGCAGTACTTC.

CDR3 sequence: CASSQQSGSQETQYF. CDR3 coding DNA: TGTGCCAGCAGTCAACAGAGCGGGAGCCAAGAGACCCAGTACTTC. This sequence joins TRBV6-1 and TRBJ2-5, with TRBD2 identical over 8 bases. This CDR3 region has 15 residues. V lost 5 bases to trimming and J lost 1 base; unmatched junction nucleotides: 6. Germline values: CDR1 MNHNS, CDR2 SASEGT.

V usage is TRBV2 and J usage is TRBJ2-1; 10 bases are shared with TRBD2. This CDR3 region has 15 residues. Germline values: CDR1 SNHLY, CDR2 FYNNEI. V lost 4 bases to trimming and J lost 9 bases; unmatched junction nucleotides: 9. CDR3 coding DNA: TGTGCCAGCAGTGGCCGGAGCGGGGGGGCCGGTGAGCAGTTCTTC. This sequence encodes CASSGRSGGAGEQFF.

The genes are TRBV28 and TRBJ1-5; maybe TRBD1 (5 bases). V was shortened by 2 bases and J by 0 bases, with 11 bases between the two germline ends. CDR1 is MDHEN, CDR2 SYDVKM, per germline. The length of the CDR3 is 16 residues. CDR3 residues: CASSLRTRYSNQPQHF. Here the CDR3 DNA reads TGTGCCAGCAGTTTAAGGACACGATATAGCAATCAGCCCCAGCATTTT.

This chain links TRBV6-4 with TRBJ2-3; 11 positions agree with TRBD2. Germline V CDR1 and CDR2: MRHNA, SNTAGT. This CDR3 region has 16 residues. V lost 3 bases and J lost 3; bases outside the gene matches: 5. CDR3 nucleotide sequence: TGTGCCAGCAGTGAAACTAGCGGGAGAGGAACAGATACGCAGTATTTT. This gives the protein CASSETSGRGTDTQYF.

The chain employs TRBV9 and TRBJ1-2; D is undetermined. The germline CDR1 and CDR2 sequences are SGDLS and YYNGEE. V lost 3 bases and J 3 bases, leaving 15 bases between the germline ends. CDR3 length equals 15 residues. Written as DNA, the CDR3 is TGTGCCAGCAGCGCCTTAAGCGACGGAGACTATGGCTACACCTTC. This encodes CASSALSDGDYGYTF.

This clone has just a few counts. This chain joins TRBV5-1 and TRBJ2-7, with 9 bases lining up with TRBD2. The CDR3 consists of 14 residues. CDR1 is SGHRS and CDR2 is YFSETQ in the germline V gene. With V trimmed by 2 bases and J by 2 bases, 2 bases remained unmatched. CDR3 sequence: CASSFAGGTYEQYF. CDR3 nucleotides: TGCGCCAGCAGCTTTGCGGGGGGGACCTACGAGCAGTACTTC. Looking up the rest from reference TRBV5-1 and TRBJ2-7 gives the full variable domain: KAGVTQTPRYLIKTRGQQVTLSCSPISGHRSVSWYQQTPGQGLQFLFEYFSETQRNKGNFPGRFSGRQFSNSRSEMNVSTLELGDSALYLCASSFAGGTYEQYFGPGTRLTVT.

The CDR3 DNA reads TGCGCCAGCAGCTTACAGGTCGCCAATGGCTACACCTTC. The encoded protein is CASSLQVANGYTF. The chain couples TRBV5-1 to TRBJ1-2, with D perhaps TRBD1 (5 bases). The CDR3 spans 13 residues. The germline V gene encodes CDR1 SGHRS and CDR2 YFSETQ. Trimming stripped 2 bases from V and 6 bases from J, with 11 bases between.

This rearrangement joins TRBV9 to TRBJ1-3; D is unclear. Germline CDR1 SGDLS, CDR2 YYNGEE. The CDR3 is 16 amino acids. V was shortened by 9 bases and J by 0 bases, with 19 bases between the two germline ends. CDR3 residues: CATNSERQDSGNTIYF. In nucleotides, the CDR3 is TGTGCCACTAACTCGGAGCGGCAAGACTCTGGAAACACCATATATTTT.

The gene calls are TRBV14 and TRBJ2-1, with 9 nucleotides matching TRBD2. The V gene's germline CDR1 is SGHDN and CDR2 FVKESK. Germline trimming cut 4 bases from V and 5 bases from J; bases unmatched to any gene: 9. The CDR3 length is 16 residues. CDR3 coding DNA: TGTGCCAGCAGCCCACTGAGGACTAGCGCTAACAATGAGCAGTTCTTC. Protein product: CASSPLRTSANNEQFF.

This clone was counted a single time. The V call is TRBV7-9, the J call TRBJ1-1; D remains unclear. Trimming took off 1 base at V and 11 bases at J, with 20 bases between the two ends. The CDR3 runs to 15 residues. In germline, CDR1 is SEHNR, CDR2 FQNEAQ (reference sequence). CDR3 DNA sequence: TGTGCCAGCAGCTTAGATGCGGGATCGGGTCCCAGGGCTTTCTTT. As protein: CASSLDAGSGPRAFF.

This clone was counted once. This chain joins TRBV5-4 and TRBJ2-1, with 7 positions matching TRBD1. Germline V lookup: CDR1 SGHNT, CDR2 YYREEE (reference sequence). With 4 bases clipped from V and 3 bases from J, the junction kept 13 bases outside the gene matches. This CDR3 spans 17 amino acids. CDR3 residues: CASSPPYRDSLYNEQFF. In DNA form, the CDR3 reads TGTGCCAGCAGCCCTCCTTACAGGGACAGTCTCTACAATGAGCAGTTCTTC.

This sequence joins TRBV5-6 and TRBJ2-3; 12 bases line up with TRBD2. The CDR3 runs to 18 residues. Germline lookup yields CDR1 SGHDT and CDR2 YYEEEE. Trimming took 0 bases from V and 1 from J; bases not matched to a gene: 6. The CDR3, as DNA: TGTGCCAGCAGCTTGGTGCTAGCGGGGGGGCATGGCACAGATACGCAGTATTTT. Encoded protein: CASSLVLAGGHGTDTQYF.

The chain carries TRBV19 and TRBJ2-6; TRBD1 matches 8 bases. Per the germline V gene, CDR1 is LNHDA and CDR2 is SQIVND (reference sequence). CDR3 length equals 18 residues. The junction had 10 bases not matched to a gene; V was cut back by 6 bases and J by 0 bases. CDR3 residues: CASRTTWDRSSGANVLTF. The CDR3 nucleotides read TGTGCCAGTAGGACTACCTGGGACAGGAGCTCTGGGGCCAACGTCCTGACTTTC.

DNA of the CDR3: TGCGCCAGCAGCTTGGCCGTCGGGGTATCCTACAATGAGCAGTTCTTC. Translation gives CASSLAVGVSYNEQFF. This chain links TRBV5-1 with TRBJ2-1, with D perhaps matching TRBD2 (5 bases). Germline V gene data show CDR1 as SGHRS and CDR2 as YFSETQ. The CDR3 sequence is 16 residues long. V was clipped by 0 bases and J by 1 base, with 11 bases between them.

This chain joins TRBV2 and TRBJ1-5; 8 bases fit TRBD1. The junction had 4 bases not matched to a gene; V was cut back by 5 bases and J by 4 bases. Per the germline V gene, CDR1 is SNHLY and CDR2 is FYNNEI. The CDR3 consists of 14 residues. CDR3 in DNA: TGTGCCAGCAGTTTGGACAGGGAGAATCAGCCCCAGCATTTT. Amino acids: CASSLDRENQPQHF.

The rearrangement uses TRBV4-2 and TRBJ1-2; 8 bases are shared with TRBD1. The junction had 10 bases not matched to a gene; V was cut back by 0 bases and J by 4 bases. This CDR3 spans 17 amino acids. Germline CDR1 reads LGHNA; CDR2 reads YNFKEQ. The CDR3 is CASSQDNPGQDAYGYTF. The DNA for the CDR3 is TGTGCCAGCAGCCAAGACAATCCGGGACAGGATGCCTATGGCTACACCTTC.

In its sample, this clone was seen a few times. The chain recombines TRBV7-6 with TRBJ2-7, with TRBD2 as a possible D gene (6 bases). V dropped 5 bases and J dropped 0 bases, with 14 bases sitting between them. Germline V gives CDR1 SGHVS, CDR2 FNYEAQ. This CDR3 region has 15 residues. CDR3 region: CASSPRERASYEQYF. The CDR3 DNA is TGTGCCAGCAGCCCCCGGGAGCGGGCCTCCTACGAGCAGTACTTC.

The V and J genes are TRBV27 and TRBJ1-2; 7 nucleotides match TRBD1. CDR3 length: 18 residues. With V trimmed by 0 bases and J by 2 bases, 12 bases remained unmatched. Per the germline V gene, CDR1 is MNHEY and CDR2 is SMNVEV (reference sequence). The CDR3 reads CASSLSPSGGDRNYGYTF. Written as DNA, the CDR3 is TGTGCCAGCAGTTTATCTCCCTCCGGGGGGGACAGAAACTATGGCTACACCTTC.

The V gene is TRBV6-6, the J gene TRBJ2-1, with D possibly matching TRBD2 (7 bases). Germline V CDR1 and CDR2: MNHNY, SVGAGI (reference sequence). The CDR3 sequence is 15 residues long. Trimming shortened V by 8 bases and J by 8 bases, and 22 bases separated the two germline ends. The CDR3 DNA reads TGTGCCAGCCTTGGAAGGATTGGGGGGGGCGATGAGCAGTTCTTC. As protein: CASLGRIGGGDEQFF.

The chain is built from TRBV6-6 and TRBJ2-1; 8 nucleotides match TRBD2. The CDR3 covers 14 residues. Germline V gene sequence: CDR1 MNHNY, CDR2 SVGAGI (reference sequence). The ends lost 6 bases at V and 5 bases at J; junction bases unmatched: 6. Written as DNA, the CDR3 is TGTGCCAGCAGAAGGGGACTAGATAACAATGAGCAGTTCTTC. Encoded protein: CASRRGLDNNEQFF.

The V and J genes are TRBV27 and TRBJ2-1, with TRBD2 identical over 10 bases. CDR1 and CDR2 from the germline V gene are MNHEY and SMNVEV (reference sequence). The CDR3 spans 13 residues. The V gene end was trimmed by 2 bases and the J gene end by 15 bases; junction bases not matched to a gene: 7. The CDR3 reads CASSLSGGAQGFF. The CDR3 nucleotides read TGTGCCAGCAGTTTAAGCGGGGGGGCGCAGGGGTTCTTC.

The chain joins TRBV5-1 to TRBJ2-7; D might be TRBD1 (6 bases). Between the trimmed V and J ends, which lost 1 base and 0 bases, there was a span of 11 bases. The germline V gene encodes CDR1 SGHRS and CDR2 YFSETQ. The CDR3 totals 15 residues. As DNA, the CDR3 is TGCGCCAGCAGCTTGACCGGACAGTACTCCTACGAGCAGTACTTC. It encodes CASSLTGQYSYEQYF.